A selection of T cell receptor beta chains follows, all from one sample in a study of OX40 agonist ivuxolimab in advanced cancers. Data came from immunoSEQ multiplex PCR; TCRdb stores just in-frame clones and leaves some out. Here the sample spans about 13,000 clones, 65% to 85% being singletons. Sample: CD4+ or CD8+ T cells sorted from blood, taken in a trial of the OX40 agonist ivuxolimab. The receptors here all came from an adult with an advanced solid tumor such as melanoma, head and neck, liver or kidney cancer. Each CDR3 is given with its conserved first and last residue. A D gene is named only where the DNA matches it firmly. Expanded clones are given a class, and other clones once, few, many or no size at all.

TGTGCCAGTAGTAGCTATGGCTACACCTTC | CASSSYGYTF | TRBJ1-2 | . | TRBV19 | .
TGCAGCGTTGACGGGACTACTACGGGGGAGCAGTACTTC | CSVDGTTTGEQYF | TRBJ2-7 | . | TRBV29-1 | TRBD2
TGTGCCAGCTGGGCGGGAGATCTCGGATACGAGCAGTACTTC | CASWAGDLGYEQYF | TRBJ2-7 | . | TRBV6-5 | TRBD2
TGTGCCAGCAGTGAAGTGACAGGGTCCTACGAGCAGTACTTC | CASSEVTGSYEQYF | TRBJ2-7 | . | TRBV6-1 | TRBD1
TGTGCCAGCAGCCAATACGGGACAGCAAATGAAAAACTGTTTTTT | CASSQYGTANEKLFF | TRBJ1-4 | once | TRBV7-3 | TRBD1
TGTGCCATCATGGGGGGGGCCTACCACGAGCAGTACTTC | CAIMGGAYHEQYF | TRBJ2-7 | . | TRBV10-3 | .
TGTGCCAGCAGTTTTATTAGCGGGAGGGCCGGGAATGAGCAGTTCTTC | CASSFISGRAGNEQFF | TRBJ2-1 | . | TRBV27 | TRBD2
TGTGCCAGCAGCCCCGGGACAGGGGTCGCAGATACGCAGTATTTT | CASSPGTGVADTQYF | TRBJ2-3 | . | TRBV9 | TRBD1
TGCAGCGTTCTAGAGGCTGAGCAGTTCTTC | CSVLEAEQFF | TRBJ2-1 | . | TRBV29-1 | .
TGTGCCAGCAGCTTGGGGTCGAACACTGAAGCTTTCTTT | CASSLGSNTEAFF | TRBJ1-1 | . | TRBV5-6 | .
TGTGCCATCAGTGAGTGGACAGGGAGGACTAACTATGGCTACACCTTC | CAISEWTGRTNYGYTF | TRBJ1-2 | . | TRBV10-3 | TRBD1
TGTGCCAGCAGTGAATGGAGTCACGAGCAGTTCTTC | CASSEWSHEQFF | TRBJ2-1 | . | TRBV2 | .
TGTGCCAGCAGCGTCACAGCCGGGGAAACCTACGAGCAGTACTTC | CASSVTAGETYEQYF | TRBJ2-7 | once | TRBV7-6 | .
TGTGCCAGCAGTGAGACAGGGTACCATGGCTACACCTTC | CASSETGYHGYTF | TRBJ1-2 | . | TRBV6-5 | TRBD1
TGTGCCAGCAGCCAACACTCGGGAGGGCCTGAGTTCTTC | CASSQHSGGPEFF | TRBJ2-1 | . | TRBV14 | TRBD2
TGCGCCAGCAGCTTGACTGGGGCCTCCTACGAGCAGTACTTC | CASSLTGASYEQYF | TRBJ2-7 | . | TRBV5-1 | .
TGTGCCAGCAGTTACGTAGGCTTGAACACTGAAGCTTTCTTT | CASSYVGLNTEAFF | TRBJ1-1 | . | TRBV6-5 | .
TGTGCCAGCCACTTCTCAGCCGGGGGCACCGGGGAGCTGTTTTTT | CASHFSAGGTGELFF | TRBJ2-2 | . | TRBV27 | .
TGTGCCAGCAGCCTTATCCGGGACAGGAAGCGGGACCAAGAGACCCAGTACTTC | CASSLIRDRKRDQETQYF | TRBJ2-5 | . | TRBV14 | TRBD1
TGTGCCAGCAGTCCTAGGGCAGCCGAACCCCTCCACTTT | CASSPRAAEPLHF | TRBJ1-6 | once | TRBV27 | .
TGTGCCAGCAGCGTAGGGGTAGTACCCTACGAGCAGTACTTC | CASSVGVVPYEQYF | TRBJ2-7 | few | TRBV9 | .
TGTGCCAGCGGATCCCTCCAGGGGGCCCGGACTGAAGCTTTCTTT | CASGSLQGARTEAFF | TRBJ1-1 | . | TRBV6-1 | TRBD1